The present T cell receptor beta chain was sequenced within a study of beta chain features in type 1 diabetes. Whole-study results and caveats: When Type 1 diabetes patients were examined, their TCRB CDR3s proved moderately but significantly shorter in all four CD4+ subsets.

This clone has a handful of counts. Its target is unknown. Trimming removed 5 bases at V and 9 bases at J, with 11 bases between. There are 12 residues in the CDR3. Germline CDR1 is SGHTA and CDR2 is FQGTGA. Expressed TCRB transcripts were sequenced because the entire RNA isolate underwent reverse transcription. Profiled with immunoSEQ multiplex PCR; TCRdb holds only in-frame clones, not every one. The table lists about 160,000 clones, roughly 9% of them singletons. The rearrangement joins TRBV7-3 to TRBJ2-1; D call uncertain. The sequenced sample consisted of central memory CD4+ T cells from blood. The source is a woman in her twenties or thirties with type 1 diabetes. CDR3 sequence: CASSPSLGEQFF. The CDR3 coding sequence is TGTGCCAGCAGCCCATCCCTCGGTGAGCAGTTCTTC.